This TCR beta chain originates from a study of T cell changes during pregnancy in multiple sclerosis. This clone appeared a few times. TCRdb's copy holds only in-frame clones and misses some; the assay was immunoSEQ multiplex PCR. This table has more than 70,000 clones, 93% appearing once. The junction had 3 bases not matched to a gene; V was cut back by 0 bases and J by 7 bases. This CDR3 has 15 residues. Germline V gene lookup returns CDR1 KGHSH and CDR2 LQKENI. The sample was peripheral blood, taken in the second trimester of pregnancy. The gene calls are TRBV18 and TRBJ1-6; 7 nucleotides agree with TRBD1. This receptor was taken from a female donor with multiple sclerosis, enrolled in a pregnancy study. The CDR3: CASSPPTGVNSPLHF. For the CDR3, the DNA is TGTGCCAGCTCACCACCAACAGGGGTAAATTCACCCCTCCACTTT. Using reference TRBV18 and TRBJ1-6 for the parts outside the CDR3, the full variable domain is NAGVMQNPRHLVRRRGQEARLRCSPMKGHSHVYWYRQLPEEGLKFMVYLQKENIIDESGMPKERFSAEFPKEGPSILRIQQVVRGDSAAYFCASSPPTGVNSPLHFGNGTRLTVT.